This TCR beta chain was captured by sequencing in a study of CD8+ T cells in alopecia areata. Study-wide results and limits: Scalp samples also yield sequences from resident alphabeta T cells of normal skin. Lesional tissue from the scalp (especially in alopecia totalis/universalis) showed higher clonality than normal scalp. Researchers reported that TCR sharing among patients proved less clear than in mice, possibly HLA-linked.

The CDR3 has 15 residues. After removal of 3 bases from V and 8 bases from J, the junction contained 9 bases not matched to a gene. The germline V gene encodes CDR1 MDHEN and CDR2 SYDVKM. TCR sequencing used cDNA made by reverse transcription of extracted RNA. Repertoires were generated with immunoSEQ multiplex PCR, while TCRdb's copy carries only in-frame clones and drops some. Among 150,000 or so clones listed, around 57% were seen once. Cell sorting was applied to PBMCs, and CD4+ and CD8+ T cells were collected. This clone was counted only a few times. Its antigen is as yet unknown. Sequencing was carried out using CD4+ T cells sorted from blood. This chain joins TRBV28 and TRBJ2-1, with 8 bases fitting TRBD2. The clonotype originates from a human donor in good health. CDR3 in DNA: TGTGCCAGCAGTTTCGAAGCGGGAGCTTCCTATGAGCAGTTCTTC. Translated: CASSFEAGASYEQFF.